The following is a T cell receptor (beta chain) sequence with its context. Its cognate antigen is unknown. This record belongs to a study of CD8 T cells in Susac syndrome. Study-wide findings and caveats: Expansion of clones was not seen in the CD4+ T cell repertoires of Susac syndrome. By the study's own acknowledgment, its TCR sequencing and HLA analysis included relatively few individuals.

Reverse transcription of about 0.5 to 1 ug RNA was carried out with random hexamers. TCRdb re-analysed the immunoSEQ multiplex PCR reads in MiXCR, keeping a single row per CDR3 protein. The profile shows around 130,000 distinct CDR3 sequences, 96% of them singletons. Sequencing targeted TCR beta in blood CD8+ and CD4+ T cells. Germline CDR1 and CDR2: SEHNR and FQNEAQ (reference sequence). This CDR3 contains 18 residues. Between the trimmed V and J ends, which lost 5 bases and 1 base, there was a span of 18 bases. The rearrangement joins TRBV7-9 to TRBJ2-6; D might be TRBD2 (6 bases). The source is a human donor with Susac syndrome. Sequenced material: CD4+ T cells from PBMCs. CDR3 in amino acids: CASSPPGGIVSGANVLTF. In DNA, the CDR3 is TGTGCCAGCAGCCCACCCGGAGGGATTGTGTCTGGGGCCAACGTCCTGACTTTC.